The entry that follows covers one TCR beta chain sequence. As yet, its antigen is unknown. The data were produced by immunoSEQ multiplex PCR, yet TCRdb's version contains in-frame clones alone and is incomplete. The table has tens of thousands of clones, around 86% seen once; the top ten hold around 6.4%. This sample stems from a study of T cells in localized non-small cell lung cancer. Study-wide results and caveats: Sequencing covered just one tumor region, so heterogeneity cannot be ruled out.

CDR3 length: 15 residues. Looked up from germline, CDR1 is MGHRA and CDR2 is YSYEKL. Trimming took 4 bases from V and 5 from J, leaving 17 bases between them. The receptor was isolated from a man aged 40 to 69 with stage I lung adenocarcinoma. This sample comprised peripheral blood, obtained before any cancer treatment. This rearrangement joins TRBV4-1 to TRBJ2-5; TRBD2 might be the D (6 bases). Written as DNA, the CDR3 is TGCGCCAGCAGCCTATGGGGCAGGGCGGGGGAGACCCAGTACTTC. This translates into CASSLWGRAGETQYF.